The 27 T cell receptor beta chains listed next were all sequenced from one sample in a study of tumor-infiltrating lymphocytes in primary liver carcinoma. Out of unsorted whole blood came the blood RNA, and germline DNA was extracted as well. Production of TCR beta cDNA used 500 ng total RNA together with a constant-region primer. Slightly modified ARM-PCR served as the procedure for the TCR beta libraries. These libraries came from three rounds of nested multiplex PCR. Running 10 cycles apiece, the first two PCR rounds relied on TRBV1-TRBV30 forward primers together with a C-beta reverse primer. One entry per CDR3 protein, called by TCRdb with MiXCR from the multiplex PCR reads. The data hold 300,000 to 350,000 distinct CDR3 sequences, with more than 55% observed a single time. Sample: peripheral blood. The receptors come from a woman aged 30 to 39 with primary liver carcinoma and hepatitis B virus infection.

In its sample, this clonotype was seen once. The chain joins TRBV4-1 to TRBJ2-1; D call uncertain. Germline CDR1 and CDR2: MGHRA and YSYEKL. Deletions cut 3 bases from V and 8 bases from J, with 8 bases between. This CDR3 has 12 amino acids. CDR3 in amino acids: CASSQGRYEQFF. As DNA, the CDR3 is TGCGCCAGCAGCCAGGGCAGGTATGAGCAGTTCTTC.

The V gene is TRBV5-1, the J gene TRBJ1-4; D gene uncertain. Trimming took off 0 bases at V and 0 bases at J, with 6 bases between the two ends. The CDR3 sequence is 15 residues long. Germline-derived CDR1 and CDR2 are SGHRS and YFSETQ. This chain's CDR3 is CASSLADATNEKLFF. For the CDR3, the DNA is TGCGCCAGCAGCTTGGCAGATGCAACTAATGAAAAACTGTTTTTT.

Comment on this clonotype: An end of the junction differs from the germline gene, which may be a read error. The V gene is TRBV11-2, the J gene TRBJ2-7; D remains unclear. The CDR3 has 12 amino acids. Germline V gene lookup returns CDR1 SGHAT and CDR2 FQNNGV. CDR3 sequence reads: CTSSLAPPELYF. The CDR3 bases are TGTACCAGCAGCTTAGCCCCCCCCGAGCTGTACTTC.

The rearrangement links TRBV28 to TRBJ2-7, with TRBD2 as a possible D gene (6 bases). The V gene lost 3 bases and the J gene lost 0 bases, with 9 bases spanning the gap. Germline CDR1 and CDR2: MDHEN and SYDVKM. This CDR3 region has 14 residues. CDR3 nucleotide sequence: TGTGCCAGCAGTTTGGGGGGATTCTCCTACGAGCAGTACTTC. Protein product: CASSLGGFSYEQYF.

Concerning this clonotype: Germline and junction disagree at one end, which may indicate a read error. The V call is TRBV7-9, the J call TRBJ2-1; 12 bases line up with TRBD2. The CDR3 extends over 18 amino acids. Germline V gene data show CDR1 as SEHNR and CDR2 as FQNEAQ (reference sequence). CDR3 sequence: CASSLGRTSGTVGDEQFF. DNA for the CDR3: TGTGCCAGCAGCTTAGGCCGGACTAGCGGGACTGTAGGCGATGAGCAATTCTTC. Supplemented by reference TRBV7-9 and TRBJ2-1, the full variable domain reads DTGVSQNPRHKITKRGQNVTFRCDPISEHNRLYWYRQTLGQGPEFLTYFQNEAQLEKSRLLSDRFSAERPKGSFSTLEIQRTEQGDSAMYLCASSLGRTSGTVGDEQFFGPGTRLTVL.

This clonotype appeared a few times. At one end the junction does not follow the germline gene, possibly because of a read error. The rearrangement uses TRBV29-1 and TRBJ1-2; perhaps TRBD1 as D (6 bases). Germline-derived CDR1 and CDR2 are SQVTM and ANQGSEA. The CDR3 spans 15 residues. Written as DNA, the CDR3 is TGCAGTGTTGAAGCACGGGACACCAAGAACTATGGCTACACCTTC. It translates to CSVEARDTKNYGYTF. Looking up the rest from reference TRBV29-1 and TRBJ1-2 gives the full variable domain: SAVISQKPSRDICQRGTSLTIQCQVDSQVTMMFWYRQQPGQSLTLIATANQGSEATYESGFVIDKFPISRPNLTFSTLTVSNMSPEDSSIYLCSVEARDTKNYGYTFGSGTRLTVV.

The chain has TRBV28 and TRBJ2-1; TRBD2 matches at 10 bases. The length of the CDR3 is 14 residues. Germline V CDR1 and CDR2: MDHEN, SYDVKM. V trimming: 6 bases; J trimming: 10 bases; junction bases outside the gene matches: 9. The CDR3 DNA follows: TGTGCCAGCAGCACGCTAGCGGGAGTTAACGAGCAGTTCTTC. Its translation: CASSTLAGVNEQFF.

The V call is TRBV5-8, the J call TRBJ2-1; D is possibly TRBD2 (7 bases). The germline V gene encodes CDR1 SGHTS and CDR2 YDEGEE. CDR3 length: 15 amino acids. V was cut by 4 bases and J by 6 bases, with 17 bases left in between. The CDR3 bases are TGTGCCAGCAGCCTTACAGGGAGGGCAGGCAATGAGCAGTTCTTC. This translates into CASSLTGRAGNEQFF.

At least ten counts were recorded for this clonotype. The rearrangement uses TRBV6-5 and TRBJ2-7; no clear D gene. Germline CDR1 is MNHEY and CDR2 is SVGAGI. The CDR3 covers 13 residues. Here the CDR3 reads CATTADGGYEQYF. The CDR3 coding sequence is TGTGCTACCACCGCCGACGGTGGCTACGAGCAGTACTTC.

In the case of this clonotype: Its ends do not fully match the called genes, so a read error is possible. In DNA form, the CDR3 reads TGTGCCAGCAGCCTAGACGGCCCGAACACAGGAGCTTTCTTT. Translation: CASSLDGPNTGAFF. J is TRBJ1-1 and V is TRBV11-3, with TRBD1 as a possible D gene (5 bases). The CDR3 is made up of 14 amino acids. Germline lookup yields CDR1 SGHNT and CDR2 YENEEA.

A remark on this clonotype: Relative to the germline gene, one junction end is altered; a read error may explain this. This sequence joins TRBV29-1 and TRBJ2-1; TRBD2 matches at 7 bases. This CDR3 is 14 amino acids long. Germline assignment: CDR1 SQVTM and CDR2 ANQGSEA. The CDR3 region has the DNA TGCAGAGTTGAACGAGCGGGATTTTCCAATGAGCACTTCTTC. It is translated as CRVERAGFSNEHFF.

This clonotype occurred a few times. V is TRBV28 and J is TRBJ2-3, with D hard to call. This CDR3 region has 15 residues. Germline lookup yields CDR1 MDHEN and CDR2 SYDVKM. V lost 3 bases and J lost 2, with 12 bases in between. The CDR3 DNA sequence: TGTGCCAGCAGTTTCTTGGCAGGAGACACAGATACGCAGTATTTT. This encodes CASSFLAGDTDTQYF.

V usage is TRBV12-3 or TRBV12-4 and J usage is TRBJ1-5; D gene ambiguous. The CDR3 runs to 14 residues. Trimming took 6 bases from V and 3 from J, leaving 12 bases between them. The CDR3 loop is CASSRVQFNQPQHF. The CDR3 bases are TGTGCCAGCAGCCGTGTGCAGTTCAATCAGCCCCAGCATTTT.

Notes on this clonotype: A read error may account for a junction end that differs from germline. The chain links TRBV6-5 to TRBJ2-6, with D possibly called TRBD1 or TRBD2 (5 bases each). The CDR3 is 16 residues long. CDR1 is MNHEY, CDR2 SVGAGI, per germline. CDR3 region: CAGSCSQGAGANVLTF. DNA of the CDR3: TGTGCCGGCAGTTGCTCCCAGGGAGCTGGGGCCAACGTCCTGACTTTC.

Points on this clonotype: An end of the junction does not agree with germline; a read error may underlie this. The rearrangement uses TRBV4-1 and TRBJ1-1, with D unresolved. The germline V gene has CDR1 MGHRA and CDR2 YSYEKL. This CDR3 is built from 14 residues. CDR3 sequence (DNA): TGCGCCAGCAGCCAAGTGCTTTTGGGAACTGAAGCTTTCTTC. The encoded protein is CASSQVLLGTEAFF.

This clonotype has more than one count but fewer than ten. J is TRBJ2-5 and V is TRBV30, with D possibly being TRBD1 or TRBD2 (5 bases each). V gave up 1 base and J gave up 5 bases, with 11 bases separating them. The germline gives CDR1 GTSNPN, CDR2 SVGIG (reference sequence). CDR3 length: 13 amino acids. The DNA for the CDR3 is TGTGCCTGGAGTGCGGGACGGCTGGAGACCCAGTACTTC. It yields the protein CAWSAGRLETQYF.

A note on this clonotype: Sequence at one end of the junction differs from germline and may be a read error. This chain uses TRBV29-1 with TRBJ1-4; unclear D gene. Germline V lookup: CDR1 SQVTM, CDR2 ANQGSEA. The CDR3 totals 14 residues. CDR3 in amino acids: CSVGFLGMGEKLVF. In nucleotides, the CDR3 is TGCAGCGTTGGTTTTTTAGGGATGGGTGAAAAACTGGTTTTT.

About this clonotype: Since a much larger clone is just one base distant, this may be a read error. V usage is TRBV12-3 or TRBV12-4 and J usage is TRBJ1-1; possible D gene TRBD1, 5 bases. Trimming removed 7 bases at V and 10 bases at J, with 19 bases between. The CDR3 length is 13 residues. The CDR3 bases are TGTGCCAGCACCCCGGCGGGGGATATTGTAGCTTTCTTT. It specifies CASTPAGDIVAFF.

This clonotype came up once. A read error may explain this, as a much larger clone is one base away. V is TRBV12-3 or TRBV12-4 and J is TRBJ2-1; D is perhaps TRBD2 (5 bases). The length of the CDR3 is 13 residues. The CDR3 protein is CTSSPAAYNEQFF. As DNA, the CDR3 is TGTACCAGCTCCCCAGCGGCCTACAATGAGCAGTTCTTC.

A few counts support this clonotype. The chain recombines TRBV4-1 with TRBJ2-7; tentatively, D is TRBD2 (5 bases). Between the trimmed V and J ends, which lost 5 bases and 1 base, there was a span of 12 bases. Germline loops: CDR1 MGHRA, CDR2 YSYEKL. This CDR3 spans 14 amino acids. CDR3 protein: CASSSQSGSYEQYF. The CDR3 DNA reads as TGCGCCAGCAGCTCTCAAAGCGGTTCCTACGAGCAGTACTTC.

This chain joins TRBV6-1 and TRBJ1-1; no clear D gene. The V gene lost 6 bases and the J gene lost 0 bases, with 11 bases spanning the gap. CDR3 length: 14 amino acids. Germline lookup yields CDR1 MNHNS and CDR2 SASEGT. CDR3 in amino acids: CASRREQMNTEAFF. CDR3 bases: TGTGCCAGCAGGCGGGAACAGATGAACACTGAAGCTTTCTTT.

At least ten counts were recorded for this clonotype. The gene calls are TRBV29-1 and TRBJ2-2; D is possibly TRBD1 (6 bases). The CDR3 loop spans 14 amino acids. Germline V gene data show CDR1 as SQVTM and CDR2 as ANQGSEA. The V gene lost 5 bases and the J gene lost 0 bases, with 10 bases spanning the gap. CDR3 coding DNA: TGCAGCGTTCGGAGGACAGCGAACACCGGGGAGCTGTTTTTT. Translated: CSVRRTANTGELFF.

A single count supports this clonotype. This may come from a read error, since a much larger clone is one base off. The chain couples TRBV4-1 to TRBJ1-1, with a weak D call TRBD1 (6 bases). CDR1 is MGHRA and CDR2 is YSYEKL in the germline V gene. The length of the CDR3 is 15 residues. The CDR3 DNA sequence: TGCGCCAGCAGCCAATATAAGGGGGGGAACACTAAAGCTTTCTTT. Amino acids: CASSQYKGGNTKAFF.

In this sample, this clonotype turned up many times. The V and J genes are TRBV6-6 and TRBJ2-5, with 8 bases fitting TRBD1. In germline, CDR1 is MNHNY, CDR2 SVGAGI (reference sequence). With 7 bases clipped from V and 4 bases from J, the junction kept 8 bases outside the gene matches. The CDR3 has 14 residues. The CDR3 reads CASKWTGNAETQYF. The CDR3 DNA reads as TGTGCCAGCAAATGGACAGGGAACGCAGAGACCCAGTACTTC.

Points on this clonotype: A clone one base away is much larger, so this may be a read error. The gene calls are TRBV6-1 and TRBJ1-2, with 7 bases matching TRBD1. With 2 bases clipped from V and 7 bases from J, the junction kept 4 bases outside the gene matches. The germline V gene encodes CDR1 MNHNS and CDR2 SASEGT. The CDR3 consists of 13 residues. The CDR3 bases are TGTGCCAGCAGTGAACCCAGGGGGTTTGGCTACACCTTC. Translating it yields CASSEPRGFGYTF.

Details on this clonotype: This may be a read error: a much more frequent sequence differs by one nucleotide. The chain recombines TRBV6-5 with TRBJ2-7, with 10 nucleotides matching TRBD2. The germline V gene encodes CDR1 MNHEY and CDR2 SVGAGI. There are 15 residues in the CDR3. The CDR3: CTSSYPRLAGDEQYF. As DNA, the CDR3 is TGTACCAGCAGTTACCCTCGGCTAGCGGGAGACGAGCAGTACTTC.

The rearrangement joins TRBV5-4 to TRBJ2-5; D is unresolved. Germline V lookup: CDR1 SGHNT, CDR2 YYREEE (reference sequence). The V and J ends lost 1 base and 0 bases respectively, with 4 bases between them. This CDR3 is built from 13 residues. The CDR3 loop is CASSLNDQETQYF. CDR3 bases: TGTGCCAGCAGCTTGAACGACCAAGAGACCCAGTACTTC. Combining the CDR3 with reference TRBV5-4 and TRBJ2-5 gives the whole variable domain ETGVTQSPTHLIKTRGQQVTLRCSSQSGHNTVSWYQQALGQGPQFIFQYYREEENGRGNFPPRFSGLQFPNYSSELNVNALELDDSALYLCASSLNDQETQYFGPGTRLLVL.